This T cell receptor (beta chain) was found in a study of blood T cell repertoires in COVID-19 (dated by TCRdb to the early 2020s). Regarding the complete study: Samples covering the acute and convalescent phases of COVID-19 were provided by collaborators in the United States, Italy and Spain. Sample metadata almost always included a de-identified subject ID, COVID-19 status, age in years and sex. The material from the prospective study consisted of cDNA or gDNA derived from T cells, B-cell-depleted T cells, or PBMCs. A freely available public database, intended as a resource for researchers studying the immune response to SARS-CoV-2, is where the repertoires were released. HLA class I and class II types, where available, came from metadata supplied by the sample provider rather than from assay-based typing. Subjects who had been exposed to COVID-19, were actively infected with it, or had recovered from it provided the deeply sampled blood TCRbeta repertoires that made up the dataset. Samples came from the ongoing ImmuneRACE study (first 160 participants) plus 1,254 subjects from 6 global collaborators.

General conclusions and limits of the study: The amount of clinical and demographic metadata varied by source and participant and was provided uncurated.

In the germline V gene, CDR1 corresponds to LGHNA and CDR2 to YSLEER. The CDR3 has 16 amino acids, counting the end cysteine and phenylalanine. The CDR3 DNA has 48 bases and is translated from base 1. Trimming removed 0 bases from V and 5 bases from J, leaving 17 bases between the germline ends. The immunoSEQ Assay, a bias-controlled multiplex PCR, was used to amplify TCRbeta CDR3 regions from genomic DNA. The authors' pipeline ran thus. The number of nucleated cells in each sample was estimated from the amplification of reference gene primers within the assay. To quantify the absolute abundance of each unique TCRbeta CDR3 rearrangement, sequence reads were collapsed and filtered. Productive Simpson clonality was computed per sample as the square root of Simpson's diversity index over productive rearrangements. Held by TCRdb, this immuneACCESS table contains in-frame sequences only and omits some clones. Under half of the omission traces to an unresolved V gene where checked; the cause of the rest is unknown. The V and J calls and clone size were taken over from that table, and D and trimming were inferred from the DNA. The sample records 200,000 to 250,000 clones, around 84% of which are singletons. 9.7% of the sample lies in the top ten.

This clone showed up just once. No antigen is known for it. No base quality information exists; no much larger clone differs at one position. Collaborating institutions collected whole blood in K2EDTA tubes following their own protocols. For TCRbeta analysis, collaborator samples were shipped as frozen whole blood, as isolated PBMCs, or as DNA extracted from either sample type. The receptor's source is a man aged 50-60 years with active or convalescent COVID-19. Sequencing was performed on peripheral blood. This receptor chain uses TRBV4-3 and TRBJ2-7; the D region possibly corresponds to TRBD2 (6 bases align). This receptor carries the CDR3 CASSQDRSGEEDEQYF. The nucleotide sequence reads TGCGCCAGCAGCCAAGATCGGTCCGGGGAGGAGGACGAGCAGTACTTC.